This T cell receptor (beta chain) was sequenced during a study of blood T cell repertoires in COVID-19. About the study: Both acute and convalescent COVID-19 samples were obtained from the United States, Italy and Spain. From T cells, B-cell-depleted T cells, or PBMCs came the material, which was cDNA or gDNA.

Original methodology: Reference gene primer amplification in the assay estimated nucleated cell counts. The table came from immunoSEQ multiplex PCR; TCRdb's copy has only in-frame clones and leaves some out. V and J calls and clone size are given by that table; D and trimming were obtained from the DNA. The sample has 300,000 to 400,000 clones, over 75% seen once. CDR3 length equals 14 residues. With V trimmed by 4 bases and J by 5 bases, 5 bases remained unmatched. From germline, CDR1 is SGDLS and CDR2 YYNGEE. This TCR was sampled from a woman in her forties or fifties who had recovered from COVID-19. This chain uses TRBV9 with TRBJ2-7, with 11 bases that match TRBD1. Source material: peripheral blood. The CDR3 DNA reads TGTGCCAGCAGCAGAGGACAGGGGGCCGACGAGCAGTACTTC. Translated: CASSRGQGADEQYF. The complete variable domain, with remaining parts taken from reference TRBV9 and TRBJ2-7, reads DSGVTQTPKHLITATGQRVTLRCSPRSGDLSVYWYQQSLDQGLQFLIQYYNGEERAKGNILERFSAQQFPDLHSELNLSSLELGDSALYFCASSRGQGADEQYFGPGTRLTVT.